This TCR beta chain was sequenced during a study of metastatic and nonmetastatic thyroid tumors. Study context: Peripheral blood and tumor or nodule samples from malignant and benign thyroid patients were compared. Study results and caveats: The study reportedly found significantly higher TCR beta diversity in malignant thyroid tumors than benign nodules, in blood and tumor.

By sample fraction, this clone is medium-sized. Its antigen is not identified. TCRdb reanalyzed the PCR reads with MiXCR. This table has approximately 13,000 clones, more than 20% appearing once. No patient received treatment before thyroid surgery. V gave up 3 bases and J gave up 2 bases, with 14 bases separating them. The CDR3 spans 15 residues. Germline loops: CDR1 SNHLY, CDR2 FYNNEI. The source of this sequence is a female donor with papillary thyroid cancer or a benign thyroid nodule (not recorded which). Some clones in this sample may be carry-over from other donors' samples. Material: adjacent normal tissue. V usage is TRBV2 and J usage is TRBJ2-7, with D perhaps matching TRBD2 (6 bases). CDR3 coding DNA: TGTGCCAGCAGTGACGATAGCGGTTCAGCCTACGAGCAGTACTTC. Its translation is CASSDDSGSAYEQYF.